The following is a T cell receptor (beta chain) sequence with its context. Its antigen is unknown. This record belongs to a study of CD8 T cell repertoires and HIV-1 epitope variants. Sequenced by immunoSEQ multiplex PCR; TCRdb stores in-frame clones only, minus some. Of 5,500 to 7,000 clones in the sample, 65% to 70% were seen once. Sequenced material: cultured CD8+ T cells derived from PBMCs. The TCR comes from a male donor with HIV.

CDR3 in amino acids: CASSRGEGANTEAFF. CDR3 bases: TGTGCCAGCAGTCGAGGTGAGGGGGCGAACACTGAAGCTTTCTTT. The chain has TRBV2 and TRBJ1-1; TRBD1 aligns across 7 bases. Germline loops: CDR1 SNHLY, CDR2 FYNNEI. This CDR3 comprises 15 residues. With 5 bases clipped from V and 1 base from J, the junction kept 7 bases outside the gene matches.